The 10 T cell receptor beta chains below come from one sample, sequenced in a study of shared clonotypes between healthy human individuals. Measured with immunoSEQ multiplex PCR; TCRdb has only the in-frame clones, and not every one. The data contain around 2.5 million clones, 90% to 95% of them singletons. Sequenced: naive CD4+ T cells from PBMCs. The sample's subset: CD45RA+ positively selected. The receptors come from a man in his late teens or twenties in good health. Some clones in this sample may be carry-over from other donors' samples.

In this sample, this clone turned up a few times. The chain combines TRBV2 with TRBJ1-5, with a possible D match to TRBD1 (5 bases). V was cut by 8 bases and J by 1 base, with 12 bases left in between. Per germline, CDR1 SNHLY and CDR2 FYNNEI. This CDR3 region has 14 residues. The CDR3 nucleotides are TGTGCCAGCCAGGATGGGGCGAGCAATCAGCCCCAGCATTTT. This codes for CASQDGASNQPQHF.

A word on this clone: In the same sample, other DNA sequences code for this CDR3. The rearrangement joins TRBV7-2 to TRBJ2-1; 10 bases align to TRBD2. The CDR3 sequence is 15 residues long. V shed 1 base, J shed 4 bases, and the junction held 1 base outside the gene matches. The germline V gene has CDR1 SGHTA and CDR2 FQGNSA. Here the CDR3 reads CASSLELAGYNEQFF. CDR3 in DNA: TGTGCCAGCAGCTTAGAACTAGCGGGATACAATGAGCAGTTCTTC.

This clone was observed a few times. The chain combines TRBV4-2 with TRBJ1-1; D gene unclear. CDR3 size: 15 residues. Trimming shortened V by 3 bases and J by 0 bases, and 11 bases separated the two germline ends. The germline V gene has CDR1 LGHNA and CDR2 YNFKEQ. The CDR3 spells CASSQQTEMNTEAFF. The CDR3 DNA sequence: TGTGCCAGCAGCCAGCAAACAGAGATGAACACTGAAGCTTTCTTT.

This clone was picked up one time. The chain links TRBV6-4 to TRBJ2-1; 12 bases are shared with TRBD1. Germline CDR1 MRHNA, CDR2 SNTAGT. V lost 6 bases to trimming and J lost 5 bases; unmatched junction nucleotides: 5. This CDR3 contains 15 residues. CDR3 sequence reads: CASSDGTGGNNEQFF. CDR3 nucleotide sequence: TGTGCCAGCAGCGACGGGACAGGGGGCAACAATGAGCAGTTCTTC.

The CDR3 coding sequence is TGCGCCAGCAGCCAAGATCCGGTAGTGGGGACGGATACGCAGTATTTT. It specifies CASSQDPVVGTDTQYF. This rearrangement joins TRBV4-3 to TRBJ2-3, with D perhaps being TRBD1 or TRBD2 (5 bases each). V lost 0 bases, J lost 6 bases, and 16 bases lay in between. The germline V gene encodes CDR1 LGHNA and CDR2 YSLEER. The CDR3 sequence is 16 residues long.

The table lists this clone with a count of one. The genes are TRBV7-6 and TRBJ2-3; 13 bases are a match to TRBD2. Germline loops: CDR1 SGHVS, CDR2 FNYEAQ. The CDR3 is made up of 16 amino acids. J gave up 4 bases and V 1 base, and 2 bases lay outside the gene matches. In DNA, the CDR3 is TGTGCCAGCAGCTTAGGGACTAGCGGGAGCGCAGATACGCAGTATTTT. It yields the protein CASSLGTSGSADTQYF.

This chain links TRBV5-4 with TRBJ1-4; 7 nucleotides agree with TRBD1. From germline, CDR1 is SGHNT and CDR2 YYREEE (reference sequence). The CDR3 loop spans 14 amino acids. Trimming took 4 bases from V and 6 from J; bases not matched to a gene: 6. As DNA, the CDR3 is TGTGCCAGCAGCCAAGGGGGCAGTTATGAAAAACTGTTTTTT. It translates to CASSQGGSYEKLFF.

The genes are TRBV5-1 and TRBJ2-1; unclear D gene. V was pared by 4 bases and J by 1 base, with 9 bases between. This CDR3 is built from 14 residues. The germline V gene encodes CDR1 SGHRS and CDR2 YFSETQ. The CDR3 DNA sequence: TGCGCCAGCAGCCAAGGACCGTCCTACAATGAGCAGTTCTTC. This encodes CASSQGPSYNEQFF.

The genes are TRBV5-4 and TRBJ2-3; perhaps TRBD2 as D (5 bases). The length of the CDR3 is 15 residues. Germline-derived CDR1 and CDR2 are SGHNT and YYREEE (reference sequence). V was trimmed by 0 bases and J by 1 base, leaving 9 bases between them. The CDR3 here is CASSLGMRGTDTQYF. The CDR3 bases are TGTGCCAGCAGCTTGGGTATGCGGGGCACAGATACGCAGTATTTT.

The V and J genes are TRBV7-8 and TRBJ1-1; perhaps TRBD1 as D (5 bases). Trimming removed 3 bases from V and 2 bases from J, with 13 bases in between. The CDR3 runs 15 residues. CDR1 and CDR2 from the germline V gene are SGHVS and FQNEAQ. The CDR3, as DNA: TGTGCCAGCAGCTTGAGGGACGACGGCAACACTGAAGCTTTCTTT. Translated: CASSLRDDGNTEAFF. Supplemented by reference TRBV7-8 and TRBJ1-1, the full variable domain reads GAGVSQSPRYKVAKRGQDVALRCDPISGHVSLFWYQQALGQGPEFLTYFQNEAQLDKSGLPSDRFFAERPEGSVSTLKIQRTQQEDSAVYLCASSLRDDGNTEAFFGQGTRLTVV.